The next 2 T cell receptor beta chains were all read from a single sample in a study of T cells in Graves' hyperthyroidism and ophthalmopathy. Regions amplified from RNA transcripts were the TCR beta CDR3 regions. The TCR CDR3 was amplified in a first-round RT-PCR using the HTBI primer set. A single record per CDR3 protein comes from TCRdb applying MiXCR to the multiplex PCR reads. This repertoire shows about half a million distinct CDR3 sequences, approximately 23% found once; its top ten account for approximately 49%. Sequenced sample: blood. Source of these receptors: a woman in her seventies with Graves' ophthalmopathy.

This clonotype was counted between two and nine times. The chain joins TRBV27 to TRBJ2-4; D remains ambiguous. The CDR3 has 22 residues. Trimming removed 3 bases from V and 1 base from J, with 31 bases in between. Germline V lookup: CDR1 MNHEY, CDR2 SMNVEV (reference sequence). The CDR3 bases are TGTGCCAGCAGTTTCCCCGGGTTGTGCGAGCCTTCTTCGTGGTCGGCCAAAAACATTCAGTACTTC. Translated: CASSFPGLCEPSSWSAKNIQYF.

V is TRBV28 and J is TRBJ1-6, with a possible D match to TRBD1 (6 bases). The CDR3 loop spans 16 amino acids. Germline V CDR1 and CDR2: MDHEN, SYDVKM. The V and J ends lost 2 bases and 6 bases respectively, with 14 bases between them. The CDR3 region has the DNA TGTGCCAGCAGTTTACCAGGGGCGCTGGGTAATTCACCCCTCCACTTT. Amino acids: CASSLPGALGNSPLHF.